These 12 T cell receptor beta chains originate from one sample sequenced in a study of blood T cell repertoires in COVID-19. The method was immunoSEQ multiplex PCR; TCRdb's version includes in-frame clones alone and lacks a portion of them. The sample shows about 54,000 clones, about four fifths of them seen only once. The sample consisted of peripheral blood. All receptors derive from a woman aged 55-70 years with acute or convalescent COVID-19.

This clone was detected a few times. The chain combines TRBV18 with TRBJ1-3; D is unresolved. This CDR3 comprises 17 residues. CDR1 KGHSH and CDR2 LQKENI come from the germline V gene. The ends were cut back, 3 bases at V and 3 bases at J, with 18 bases in the middle. For the CDR3, the DNA is TGTGCCAGCTCACCCGACGGGTCGGCTTCGGGTGGAAACACCATATATTTT. This sequence encodes CASSPDGSASGGNTIYF. The complete variable domain, with remaining parts taken from reference TRBV18 and TRBJ1-3, reads NAGVMQNPRHLVRRRGQEARLRCSPMKGHSHVYWYRQLPEEGLKFMVYLQKENIIDESGMPKERFSAEFPKEGPSILRIQQVVRGDSAAYFCASSPDGSASGGNTIYFGEGSWLTVV.

The V call is TRBV6-6, the J call TRBJ1-5; D not certain. This CDR3 region has 13 residues. CDR1 is MNHNY and CDR2 is SVGAGI in the germline V gene (reference sequence). Between the trimmed V and J ends, which lost 4 bases and 4 bases, there was a span of 8 bases. CDR3 residues: CASSLSVNQPQHF. The DNA for the CDR3 is TGTGCCAGCAGTTTGTCCGTAAATCAGCCCCAGCATTTT.

The rearrangement uses TRBV2 and TRBJ1-6, with TRBD1 identical over 9 bases. Per the germline V gene, CDR1 is SNHLY and CDR2 is FYNNEI. J gave up 0 bases and V 6 bases, and 6 bases lay outside the gene matches. This CDR3 is built from 17 residues. The CDR3 reads CASRFDRGSSYNSPLHF. Written as DNA, the CDR3 is TGTGCCAGCAGGTTCGACAGGGGGAGCTCCTATAATTCACCCCTCCACTTT.

This sequence joins TRBV5-1 and TRBJ1-1; D ambiguous. Trimming removed 2 bases at V and 3 bases at J, with 5 bases between. This CDR3 is 12 amino acids long. Per germline, CDR1 SGHRS and CDR2 YFSETQ. In nucleotides, the CDR3 is TGCGCCAGCAGCTTCTCCGACACTGAAGCTTTCTTT. Translating gives CASSFSDTEAFF.

V gene TRBV5-1 combines with J gene TRBJ1-3, with a possible D match to TRBD1 (5 bases). V was cut by 0 bases and J by 0 bases, with 16 bases left in between. Germline assignment: CDR1 SGHRS and CDR2 YFSETQ. This CDR3 contains 18 residues. The CDR3 coding sequence is TGCGCCAGCAGCTTGGCCCTGGGGGAGGGCCTCTCTGGAAACACCATATATTTT. Its translation is CASSLALGEGLSGNTIYF.

The rearrangement uses TRBV7-6 and TRBJ1-5; TRBD1 might be the D (5 bases). The CDR3 sequence is 16 residues long. Between the trimmed V and J ends, which lost 1 base and 3 bases, there was a span of 13 bases. Germline V gives CDR1 SGHVS, CDR2 FNYEAQ. DNA of the CDR3: TGTGCCAGCAGCTTAGAATCCGGGGGACCCAATCAGCCCCAGCATTTT. Encoded protein: CASSLESGGPNQPQHF.

The rearrangement uses TRBV5-6 and TRBJ2-7, with D unresolved. The CDR3 has 13 amino acids. Germline V gives CDR1 SGHDT, CDR2 YYEEEE. With 0 bases removed from V and 3 bases from J, the gap between germline ends came to 7 bases. The CDR3 reads CASSLAAVYEQYF. CDR3 DNA sequence: TGTGCCAGCAGCTTGGCGGCGGTCTACGAGCAGTACTTC.

This chain uses TRBV5-6 with TRBJ1-4, with TRBD1 identical over 7 bases. With 0 bases clipped from V and 7 bases from J, the junction kept 15 bases outside the gene matches. The CDR3 covers 18 residues. CDR1 and CDR2 (germline): SGHDT, YYEEEE. CDR3 nucleotides: TGTGCCAGCAGCTTGGTAAAGGGCATAACAGGGGACGTTGAAAAACTGTTTTTT. Amino acid sequence: CASSLVKGITGDVEKLFF.

Regarding this clone: The sample holds other DNA sequences that translate to the same CDR3. The CDR3 DNA reads as TGTGCCAGCAGTTACTCAGGACAGGGTAATGGCTACACCTTC. Protein sequence: CASSYSGQGNGYTF. V gene TRBV6-5 combines with J gene TRBJ1-2, with 8 bases matching TRBD1. The CDR3 length is 14 residues. V gave up 0 bases and J gave up 6 bases; unmatched junction bases: 3. Germline CDR1 and CDR2: MNHEY and SVGAGI.

The chain is built from TRBV4-1 and TRBJ1-4; TRBD1 aligns across 8 bases. Germline lookup yields CDR1 MGHRA and CDR2 YSYEKL. J lost 8 bases, V lost 8 bases, and 13 bases had no gene match. The CDR3 length is 15 residues. The chain's CDR3 is CASRQGARGWEKLFF. For the CDR3, the DNA is TGCGCCAGCCGGCAGGGGGCGCGGGGTTGGGAAAAACTGTTTTTT.

The rearrangement joins TRBV6-5 to TRBJ1-1; a possible D gene is TRBD1 (6 bases). V lost 0 bases and J 1 base, leaving 9 bases between the germline ends. CDR3 size: 15 residues. The germline V gene has CDR1 MNHEY and CDR2 SVGAGI. The CDR3 region is CASSYSTGPNTEAFF. The CDR3 DNA is TGTGCCAGCAGTTACTCGACAGGTCCGAACACTGAAGCTTTCTTT.

This clone was observed a single time. This rearrangement joins TRBV2 to TRBJ2-5; perhaps TRBD1 as D (5 bases). Germline V CDR1 and CDR2: SNHLY, FYNNEI. This CDR3 spans 15 amino acids. The V and J ends lost 4 bases and 5 bases respectively, with 17 bases between them. CDR3 amino acids: CASSVLGLRQETQYF. The CDR3 nucleotides read TGTGCCAGCAGTGTCCTAGGGTTACGACAGGAGACCCAGTACTTC.